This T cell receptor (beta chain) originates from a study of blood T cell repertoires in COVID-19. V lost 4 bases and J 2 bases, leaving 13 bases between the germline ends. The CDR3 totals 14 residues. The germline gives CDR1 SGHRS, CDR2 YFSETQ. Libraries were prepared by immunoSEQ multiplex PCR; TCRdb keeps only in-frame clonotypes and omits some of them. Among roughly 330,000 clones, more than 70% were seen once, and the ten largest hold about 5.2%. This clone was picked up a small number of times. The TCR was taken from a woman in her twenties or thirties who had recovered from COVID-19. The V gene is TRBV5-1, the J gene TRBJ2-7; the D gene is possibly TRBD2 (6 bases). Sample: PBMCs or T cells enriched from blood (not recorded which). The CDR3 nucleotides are TGCGCCAGCAGCCTTTACGGGGGAGCCTACGAGCAGTACTTC. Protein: CASSLYGGAYEQYF.